These 26 T cell receptor beta chains originate from one sample sequenced in a study of blood T cell repertoires in COVID-19. Assay: immunoSEQ multiplex PCR; the TCRdb copy retains only in-frame clones and omits some. The data hold about 70,000 clones, with 81% observed a single time. Sequenced: peripheral blood. The receptors come from a woman in her 70s with acute or convalescent COVID-19.

This clone has only a few counts. V is TRBV28 and J is TRBJ2-2; TRBD2 agrees at 11 bases. V shed 5 bases, J shed 6 bases, and the junction held 8 bases outside the gene matches. This CDR3 comprises 16 residues. The germline CDR1 and CDR2 sequences are MDHEN and SYDVKM. The CDR3 DNA is TGTGCCAGCAGTCCCTTTAGCGGGAGGGCCGCCGGGGAGCTGTTTTTT. Translation: CASSPFSGRAAGELFF.

The V gene is TRBV13, the J gene TRBJ1-2; D possibly corresponds to TRBD1 (6 bases). With 0 bases removed from V and 6 bases from J, the gap between germline ends came to 8 bases. The CDR3 is made up of 13 amino acids. The germline V gene has CDR1 PRHDT and CDR2 FYEKMQ (reference sequence). For the CDR3, the DNA is TGTGCCAGCAGCTTAGGCGGACAGCATGGCTACACCTTC. It is translated as CASSLGGQHGYTF. Filled out from reference TRBV13 and TRBJ1-2, the complete variable domain reads AAGVIQSPRHLIKEKRETATLKCYPIPRHDTVYWYQQGPGQDPQFLISFYEKMQSDKGSIPDRFSAQQFSDYHSELNMSSLELGDSALYFCASSLGGQHGYTFGSGTRLTVV.

The V and J genes are TRBV30 and TRBJ1-6, with 8 bases that match TRBD1. Germline CDR1 and CDR2: GTSNPN and SVGIG (reference sequence). The CDR3 is 13 residues long. Losses at the gene ends were 5 bases for V and 9 bases for J; bases not matched to a gene: 6. In nucleotides, the CDR3 is TGTGCCTGGGTGACAGGGGACAGTTCACCCCTCCACTTT. This translates into CAWVTGDSSPLHF.

J is TRBJ2-1 and V is TRBV11-3; a possible D gene is TRBD2 (6 bases). V lost 2 bases and J lost 4, with 9 bases in between. Germline values: CDR1 SGHNT, CDR2 YENEEA. This CDR3 has 14 residues. The CDR3 DNA reads TGTGCCAGCAGCTTAAAACGGGAGTACAATGAGCAGTTCTTC. Amino acids: CASSLKREYNEQFF.

The gene calls are TRBV2 and TRBJ2-7, with TRBD1 matching 9 bases. The V gene's germline CDR1 is SNHLY and CDR2 FYNNEI. The CDR3 is 16 residues long. J was trimmed by 4 bases and V by 2 bases; bases with no gene match: 9. The CDR3 nucleotides read TGTGCCAGCAGTGAACTACATCCGGGACAGGGATACGAGCAGTACTTC. Its translation: CASSELHPGQGYEQYF.

The genes are TRBV5-8 and TRBJ1-3; unclear D gene. Trimming stripped 0 bases from V and 0 bases from J, with 10 bases between. This CDR3 has 16 amino acids. CDR1 and CDR2 (germline): SGHTS, YDEGEE. CDR3 sequence (DNA): TGTGCCAGCAGCTTGGAACAGACGTCCTCTGGAAACACCATATATTTT. Translated, it gives CASSLEQTSSGNTIYF.

The rearrangement links TRBV10-3 to TRBJ1-2; D is possibly TRBD1 (5 bases). The length of the CDR3 is 12 residues. Germline values: CDR1 ENHRY, CDR2 SYGVKD. Trimming stripped 6 bases from V and 4 bases from J, with 9 bases between. CDR3 region: CAIRNRSYGYTF. CDR3 bases: TGTGCCATCAGAAACAGGAGCTATGGCTACACCTTC.

This rearrangement joins TRBV3-1 (or the pseudogene TRBV3-2) to TRBJ2-1; 9 bases agree with TRBD1. The germline V gene has CDR1 LGHDT and CDR2 YNNKEL (reference sequence). Unmatched junction bases numbered 8, after V lost 5 bases and J lost 9 bases. There are 14 residues in the CDR3. In nucleotides, the CDR3 is TGTGCCAGCAGCAACCGGGACAGGGATGGTGAGCAGTTCTTC. Protein: CASSNRDRDGEQFF.

This rearrangement joins TRBV2 to TRBJ2-2, with TRBD2 as a possible D gene (5 bases). V dropped 5 bases and J dropped 7 bases, with 14 bases sitting between them. CDR1 is SNHLY, CDR2 FYNNEI, per germline. The CDR3 extends over 14 amino acids. DNA for the CDR3: TGTGCCAGCAGTCCCACTACTAGTTTCGGGGAGCTGTTTTTT. Translating gives CASSPTTSFGELFF. The whole variable domain, filled in from reference TRBV2 and TRBJ2-2, reads EPEVTQTPSHQVTQMGQEVILRCVPISNHLYFYWYRQILGQKVEFLVSFYNNEISEKSEIFDDQFSVERPDGSNFTLKIRSTKLEDSAMYFCASSPTTSFGELFFGEGSRLTVL.

This clone is categorized as medium-sized (0.01 to 0.1%). The CDR3: CAISGTGGNTEAFF. CDR3 in DNA: TGTGCCATCAGTGGGACAGGGGGGAACACTGAAGCTTTCTTT. The gene calls are TRBV10-3 and TRBJ1-1, with 10 bases matching TRBD1. The V gene's germline CDR1 is ENHRY and CDR2 SYGVKD. The CDR3 spans 14 residues. After removal of 4 bases from V and 1 base from J, the junction contained 0 bases not matched to a gene.

The chain couples TRBV29-1 to TRBJ1-1; tentative D call: TRBD1 (5 bases). This CDR3 has 13 amino acids. Trimming removed 8 bases at V and 1 base at J, with 14 bases between. Germline CDR1 reads SQVTM; CDR2 reads ANQGSEA. The CDR3 sequence is CSLTGLRNTEAFF. CDR3 bases: TGCAGCTTAACAGGTTTACGGAACACTGAAGCTTTCTTT.

The chain links TRBV7-2 to TRBJ1-2; D may be TRBD1 (5 bases). The CDR3 runs to 17 residues. V dropped 0 bases and J dropped 0 bases, with 14 bases sitting between them. Germline V gives CDR1 SGHTA, CDR2 FQGNSA. Here the CDR3 DNA reads TGTGCCAGCAGCTTAGCGTGGACACCCAAAGCTAACTATGGCTACACCTTC. Encoded protein: CASSLAWTPKANYGYTF. The complete variable domain, with remaining parts taken from reference TRBV7-2 and TRBJ1-2, reads GAGVSQSPSNKVTEKGKDVELRCDPISGHTALYWYRQSLGQGLEFLIYFQGNSAPDKSGLPSDRFSAERTGGSVSTLTIQRTQQEDSAVYLCASSLAWTPKANYGYTFGSGTRLTVV.

Only a few counts were recorded for this clone. The chain combines TRBV14 with TRBJ1-1, with 7 positions matching TRBD1. The germline gives CDR1 SGHDN, CDR2 FVKESK. The CDR3 is 14 residues long. The V gene end was trimmed by 7 bases and the J gene end by 1 base; junction bases not matched to a gene: 6. For the CDR3, the DNA is TGTGCCAGCAAAGAGGGGGCCGGGAACACTGAAGCTTTCTTT. It yields the protein CASKEGAGNTEAFF.

V is TRBV14 and J is TRBJ1-1, with a tentative D call TRBD1 (6 bases). This CDR3 contains 14 residues. CDR1 and CDR2 from the germline V gene are SGHDN and FVKESK. Trimming pared 4 bases from V and 2 bases from J, leaving 11 bases between. In DNA, the CDR3 is TGTGCCAGCAGCCGGGGGGGCCCCAACACTGAAGCTTTCTTT. As protein: CASSRGGPNTEAFF.

This clone has more than one count but fewer than ten. The chain is built from TRBV10-3 and TRBJ2-1; possible D gene TRBD2, 6 bases. V was clipped by 6 bases and J by 8 bases, with 11 bases between them. The CDR3 consists of 12 residues. Per the germline V gene, CDR1 is ENHRY and CDR2 is SYGVKD. CDR3 loop: CAIRGLGDEQFF. CDR3 sequence (DNA): TGTGCCATCAGGGGACTCGGGGATGAGCAGTTCTTC.

The gene calls are TRBV5-6 and TRBJ1-6; TRBD1 is a possible D gene (6 bases). Trimming left V 8 bases short and J 7 bases short, with 25 bases between. Germline values: CDR1 SGHDT, CDR2 YYEEEE. CDR3 size: 17 residues. CDR3: CASNYRSTGFWNSPLHF. The CDR3 DNA reads as TGTGCCAGTAATTACAGGTCGACAGGTTTTTGGAATTCACCCCTCCACTTT.

This clone came up once. V is TRBV6-5 and J is TRBJ2-1; 7 bases match TRBD1. J lost 14 bases, V lost 6 bases, and 10 bases had no gene match. Germline CDR1 and CDR2: MNHEY and SVGAGI. The CDR3 contains 12 residues. CDR3 nucleotides: TGTGCCAGCAGCTATAACCGGGACAGTAAGTTCTTC. Translation: CASSYNRDSKFF.

This rearrangement joins TRBV12-3 or TRBV12-4 to TRBJ1-4, with D possibly being TRBD1 (5 bases). V was clipped by 7 bases and J by 13 bases, with 16 bases between them. This CDR3 spans 12 amino acids. CDR3 residues: CASTFRRGGLFF. The CDR3 DNA sequence: TGTGCCAGCACCTTCAGGAGGGGCGGACTGTTTTTT.

The V gene is TRBV18, the J gene TRBJ2-1, with 8 bases identical to TRBD2. J was trimmed by 5 bases and V by 4 bases; bases with no gene match: 7. Per the germline V gene, CDR1 is KGHSH and CDR2 is LQKENI. The CDR3 spans 15 residues. The CDR3, as DNA: TGTGCCAGCTCACTGAGCGGGAGCCTAAACAATGAGCAGTTCTTC. Translated, it gives CASSLSGSLNNEQFF.

This chain links TRBV11-3 with TRBJ2-2, with TRBD1 matching 7 bases. The V and J ends lost 5 bases and 5 bases, in that order; junction bases with no gene match: 8. This CDR3 is 15 amino acids long. Germline CDR1 and CDR2: SGHNT and YENEEA. The DNA of the CDR3 is TGTGCCAGCAGCCAGAGACAGGGCGGGACCGGGGAGCTGTTTTTT. It codes for CASSQRQGGTGELFF.

This chain connects TRBV19 to TRBJ1-5, with a weak D call TRBD1 (6 bases). V lost 8 bases to trimming and J lost 1 base, with 12 bases between them. Germline CDR1 LNHDA, CDR2 SQIVND (reference sequence). The CDR3 loop spans 14 amino acids. Here the CDR3 reads CASGATGSNQPQHF. CDR3 nucleotides: TGTGCCAGTGGGGCTACAGGGAGCAATCAGCCCCAGCATTTT. Filled out from reference TRBV19 and TRBJ1-5, the complete variable domain reads DGGITQSPKYLFRKEGQNVTLSCEQNLNHDAMYWYRQDPGQGLRLIYYSQIVNDFQKGDIAEGYSVSREKKESFPLTVTSAQKNPTAFYLCASGATGSNQPQHFGDGTRLSIL.

V usage is TRBV2 and J usage is TRBJ2-2, with D possibly TRBD2 on 5 matching bases. Germline CDR1 is SNHLY and CDR2 is FYNNEI. The ends were cut back, 3 bases at V and 6 bases at J, with 14 bases in the middle. CDR3 length equals 15 residues. This CDR3 reads CASSDTGSRAGELFF. CDR3 nucleotide sequence: TGTGCCAGCAGTGATACGGGATCCCGGGCCGGGGAGCTGTTTTTT.

This clone was observed a few times. This chain joins TRBV12-3 or TRBV12-4 and TRBJ2-3, with D hard to call. CDR3 length: 11 amino acids. With 7 bases removed from V and 4 bases from J, the gap between germline ends came to 6 bases. The DNA of the CDR3 is TGTGCCAGCAACTCTGCAGATACGCAGTATTTT. Residues: CASNSADTQYF.

The chain is built from TRBV9 and TRBJ2-5; 9 bases are a match to TRBD2. This CDR3 region has 15 residues. Per germline, CDR1 SGDLS and CDR2 YYNGEE. Trimming removed 2 bases from V and 1 base from J; junction bases left unmatched: 3. CDR3 nucleotides: TGTGCCAGCAGCGTGCAAGCGGGAGGCCAAGAGACCCAGTACTTC. It is translated as CASSVQAGGQETQYF.

The chain links TRBV7-9 to TRBJ2-1, with TRBD2 matching over 10 bases. The CDR3 totals 16 residues. CDR1 and CDR2 (germline): SEHNR, FQNEAQ (reference sequence). The V segment lost 4 bases and the J segment 2 bases; nucleotides outside the gene matches: 5. CDR3 amino acids: CASSSRTSGAYNEQFF. In DNA, the CDR3 is TGTGCCAGCAGCTCTAGGACTAGCGGAGCCTACAATGAGCAGTTCTTC. Variable domain in full (rest from reference TRBV7-9 and TRBJ2-1): DTGVSQNPRHKITKRGQNVTFRCDPISEHNRLYWYRQTLGQGPEFLTYFQNEAQLEKSRLLSDRFSAERPKGSFSTLEIQRTEQGDSAMYLCASSSRTSGAYNEQFFGPGTRLTVL.

The chain links TRBV19 to TRBJ1-1; unclear D gene. The CDR3 extends over 14 amino acids. V was pared by 0 bases and J by 6 bases, with 11 bases between. Germline V gives CDR1 LNHDA, CDR2 SQIVND (reference sequence). The CDR3 DNA reads as TGTGCCAGTAGTATAGAGTTCGAGGGCCCTGAAGCTTTCTTT. Translation gives CASSIEFEGPEAFF.